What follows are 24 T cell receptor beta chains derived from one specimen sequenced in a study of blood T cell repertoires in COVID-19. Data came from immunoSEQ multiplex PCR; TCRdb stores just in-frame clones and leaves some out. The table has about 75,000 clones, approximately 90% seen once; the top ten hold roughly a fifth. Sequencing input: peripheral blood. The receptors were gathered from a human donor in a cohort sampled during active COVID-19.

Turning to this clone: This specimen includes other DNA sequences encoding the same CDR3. The CDR3 spells CSVGTGREKLFF. CDR3 bases: TGCAGCGTCGGGACAGGGAGGGAAAAACTGTTTTTT. V gene TRBV29-1 combines with J gene TRBJ1-4; 9 bases match TRBD1. V shed 6 bases and J 8 bases; nucleotides not matched to a gene: 4. The CDR3 is 12 residues long. Germline V gene sequence: CDR1 SQVTM, CDR2 ANQGSEA. Filled out from reference TRBV29-1 and TRBJ1-4, the complete variable domain reads SAVISQKPSRDICQRGTSLTIQCQVDSQVTMMFWYRQQPGQSLTLIATANQGSEATYESGFVIDKFPISRPNLTFSTLTVSNMSPEDSSIYLCSVGTGREKLFFGSGTQLSVL.

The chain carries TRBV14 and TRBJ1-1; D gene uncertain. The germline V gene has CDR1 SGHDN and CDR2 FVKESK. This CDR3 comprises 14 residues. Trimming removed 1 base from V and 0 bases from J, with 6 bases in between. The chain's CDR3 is CASSQVQMNTEAFF. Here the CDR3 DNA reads TGTGCCAGCAGCCAAGTACAGATGAACACTGAAGCTTTCTTT.

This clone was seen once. The CDR3: CASSQGVVYEQYF. In nucleotides, the CDR3 is TGTGCCAGCAGCCAAGGAGTGGTTTACGAGCAGTACTTC. The rearrangement links TRBV3-1 (or the pseudogene TRBV3-2) to TRBJ2-7; D remains unclear. Trimming cost V 1 base and J 4 bases, with 8 bases left between them. Germline-derived CDR1 and CDR2 are LGHDT and YNNKEL (reference sequence). CDR3 size: 13 residues.

In DNA form, the CDR3 reads TGTGCCAGCAGTGACAGGGGGCCTAGTTCACCCCTCCACTTT. Translation: CASSDRGPSSPLHF. The chain couples TRBV27 to TRBJ1-6, with TRBD1 identical over 10 bases. CDR3 length: 14 residues. V gave up 5 bases and J gave up 9 bases; unmatched junction bases: 4. Germline V CDR1 and CDR2: MNHEY, SMNVEV (reference sequence).

CDR3 in DNA: TGTGCCAGCAGCTTCGGGACAGGGTCTTTCACAGGGGCCAACGTCCTGACTTTC. It translates to CASSFGTGSFTGANVLTF. This chain links TRBV7-9 with TRBJ2-6, with 9 bases that match TRBD1. V lost 3 bases, J lost 4 bases, and 10 bases stayed unmatched. CDR3 size: 18 residues. Germline CDR1 is SEHNR and CDR2 is FQNEAQ (reference sequence).

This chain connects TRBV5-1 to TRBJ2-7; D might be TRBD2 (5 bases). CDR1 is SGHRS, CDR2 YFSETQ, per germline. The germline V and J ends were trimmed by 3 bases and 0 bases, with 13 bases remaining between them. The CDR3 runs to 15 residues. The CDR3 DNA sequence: TGCGCCAGCAGCTCTGCGAGCGGAAGCTCCTACGAGCAGTACTTC. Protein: CASSSASGSSYEQYF.

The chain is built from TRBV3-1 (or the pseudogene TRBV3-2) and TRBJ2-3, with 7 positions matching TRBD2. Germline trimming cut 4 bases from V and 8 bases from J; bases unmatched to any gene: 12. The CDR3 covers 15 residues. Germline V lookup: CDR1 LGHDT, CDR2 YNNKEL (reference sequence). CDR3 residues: CASSLMGGISSTQYF. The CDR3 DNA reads TGTGCCAGCAGCCTAATGGGAGGGATTTCCAGTACGCAGTATTTT.

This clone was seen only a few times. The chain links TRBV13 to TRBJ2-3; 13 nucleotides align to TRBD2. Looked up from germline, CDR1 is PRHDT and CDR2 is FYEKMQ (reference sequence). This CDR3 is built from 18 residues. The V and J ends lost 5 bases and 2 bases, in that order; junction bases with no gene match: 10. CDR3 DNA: TGTGCCAGCAGCCCGCGATATGGACTAGCGGGGGACACAGATACGCAGTATTTT. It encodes CASSPRYGLAGDTDTQYF.

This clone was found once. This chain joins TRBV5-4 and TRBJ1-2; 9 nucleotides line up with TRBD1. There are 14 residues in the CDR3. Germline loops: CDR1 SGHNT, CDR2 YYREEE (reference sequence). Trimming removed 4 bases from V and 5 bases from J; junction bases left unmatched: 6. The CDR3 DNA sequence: TGTGCCAGCAGCGCGGGGACAGGGTGGTATGGCTACACCTTC. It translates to CASSAGTGWYGYTF.

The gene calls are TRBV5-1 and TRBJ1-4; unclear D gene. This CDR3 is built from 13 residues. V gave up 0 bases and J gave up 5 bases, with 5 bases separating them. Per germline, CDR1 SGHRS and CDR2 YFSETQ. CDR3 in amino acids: CASSLVGNEKLFF. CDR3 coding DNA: TGCGCCAGCAGCTTGGTGGGCAATGAAAAACTGTTTTTT.

DNA for the CDR3: TGTGCCAGCAGCCAAGCTACCGCCGGCGGGCAGTACTTC. Translation: CASSQATAGGQYF. This rearrangement joins TRBV3-1 (or the pseudogene TRBV3-2) to TRBJ2-7, with D uncertain. This CDR3 is 13 amino acids long. Trimming took 1 base from V and 9 from J, leaving 13 bases between them. Per germline, CDR1 LGHDT and CDR2 YNNKEL (reference sequence).

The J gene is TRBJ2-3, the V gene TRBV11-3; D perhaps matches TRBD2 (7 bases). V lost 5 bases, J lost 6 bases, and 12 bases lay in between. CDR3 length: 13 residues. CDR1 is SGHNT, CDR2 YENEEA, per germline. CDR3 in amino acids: CASSPPGGDTQYF. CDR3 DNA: TGTGCCAGCAGCCCCCCGGGGGGCGATACGCAGTATTTT.

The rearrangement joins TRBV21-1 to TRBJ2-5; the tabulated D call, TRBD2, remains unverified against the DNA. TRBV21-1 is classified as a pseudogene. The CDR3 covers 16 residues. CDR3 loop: CASSPWTSGSAETQYF. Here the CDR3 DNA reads TGTGCCAGCAGCCCCTGGACTAGCGGGAGCGCAGAGACCCAGTACTTC.

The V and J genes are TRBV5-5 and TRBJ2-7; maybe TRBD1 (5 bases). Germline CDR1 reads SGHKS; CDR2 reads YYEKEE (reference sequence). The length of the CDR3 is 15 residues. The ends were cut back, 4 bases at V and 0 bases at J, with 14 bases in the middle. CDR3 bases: TGTGCCAGCAGCGCCCGGCGACAGAGCTCCTACGAGCAGTACTTC. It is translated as CASSARRQSSYEQYF. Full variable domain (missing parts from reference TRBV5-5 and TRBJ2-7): DAGVTQSPTHLIKTRGQQVTLRCSPISGHKSVSWYQQVLGQGPQFIFQYYEKEERGRGNFPDRFSARQFPNYSSELNVNALLLGDSALYLCASSARRQSSYEQYFGPGTRLTVT.

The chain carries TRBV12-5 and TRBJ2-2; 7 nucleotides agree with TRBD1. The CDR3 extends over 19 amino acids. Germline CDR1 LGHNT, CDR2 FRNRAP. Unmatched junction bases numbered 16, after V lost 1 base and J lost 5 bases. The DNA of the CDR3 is TGTGCTAGTGGTTTGGCCCCGACAGGGAGCGCTTACGGAACCGGGGAGCTGTTTTTT. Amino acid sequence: CASGLAPTGSAYGTGELFF.

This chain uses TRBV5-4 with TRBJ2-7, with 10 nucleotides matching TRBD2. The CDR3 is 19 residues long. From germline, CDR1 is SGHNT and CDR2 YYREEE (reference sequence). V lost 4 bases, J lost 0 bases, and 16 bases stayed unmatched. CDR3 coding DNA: TGTGCCAGCAGCCCATTACAGGGGGTAGCGGGGGGCCCCTCCTACGAGCAGTACTTC. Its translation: CASSPLQGVAGGPSYEQYF.

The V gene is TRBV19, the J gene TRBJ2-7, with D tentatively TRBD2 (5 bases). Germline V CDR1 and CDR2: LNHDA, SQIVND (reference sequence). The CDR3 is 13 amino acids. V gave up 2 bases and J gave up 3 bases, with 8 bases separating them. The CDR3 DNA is TGTGCCAGTAGTATAACTCGGGGCTACGAGCAGTACTTC. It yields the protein CASSITRGYEQYF.

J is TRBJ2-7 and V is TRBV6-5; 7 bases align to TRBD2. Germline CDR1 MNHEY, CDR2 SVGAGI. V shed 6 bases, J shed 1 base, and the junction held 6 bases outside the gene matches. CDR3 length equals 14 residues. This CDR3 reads CASRGRGLSYEQYF. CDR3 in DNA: TGTGCCAGCAGAGGGAGGGGACTATCCTACGAGCAGTACTTC.

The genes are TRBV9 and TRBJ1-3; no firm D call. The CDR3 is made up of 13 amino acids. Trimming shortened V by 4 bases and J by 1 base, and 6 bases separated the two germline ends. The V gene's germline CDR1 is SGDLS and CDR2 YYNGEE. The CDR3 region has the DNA TGTGCCAGCAGCTCCTCGTCTGGAAACACCATATATTTT. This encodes CASSSSSGNTIYF.

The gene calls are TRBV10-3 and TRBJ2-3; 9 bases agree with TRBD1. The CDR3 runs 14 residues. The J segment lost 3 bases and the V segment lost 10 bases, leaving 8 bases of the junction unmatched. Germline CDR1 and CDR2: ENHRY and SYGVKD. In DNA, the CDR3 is TGTGCCACCTCCGACAGGGGGAAAACAGATACGCAGTATTTT. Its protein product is CATSDRGKTDTQYF.

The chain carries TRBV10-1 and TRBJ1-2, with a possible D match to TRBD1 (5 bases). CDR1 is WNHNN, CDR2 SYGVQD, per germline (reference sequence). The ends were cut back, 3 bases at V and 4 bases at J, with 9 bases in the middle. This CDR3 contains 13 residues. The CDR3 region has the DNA TGCGCCAGCAGTGAAGACAGCCGCTATGGCTACACCTTC. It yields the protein CASSEDSRYGYTF.

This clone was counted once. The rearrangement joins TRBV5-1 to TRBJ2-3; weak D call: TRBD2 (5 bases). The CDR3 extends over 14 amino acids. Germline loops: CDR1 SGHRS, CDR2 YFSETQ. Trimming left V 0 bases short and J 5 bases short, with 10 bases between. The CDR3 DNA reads TGCGCCAGCAGCTTGGGTGCTAGCCGAGATACGCAGTATTTT. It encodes CASSLGASRDTQYF.

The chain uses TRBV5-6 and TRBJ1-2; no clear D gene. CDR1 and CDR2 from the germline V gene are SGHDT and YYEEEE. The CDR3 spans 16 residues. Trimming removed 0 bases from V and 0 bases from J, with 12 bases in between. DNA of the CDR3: TGTGCCAGCAGCTTGGTAGTAGGCAGGACTAACTATGGCTACACCTTC. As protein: CASSLVVGRTNYGYTF. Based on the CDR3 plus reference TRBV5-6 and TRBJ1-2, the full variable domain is DAGVTQSPTHLIKTRGQQVTLRCSPKSGHDTVSWYQQALGQGPQFIFQYYEEEERQRGNFPDRFSGHQFPNYSSELNVNALLLGDSALYLCASSLVVGRTNYGYTFGSGTRLTVV.

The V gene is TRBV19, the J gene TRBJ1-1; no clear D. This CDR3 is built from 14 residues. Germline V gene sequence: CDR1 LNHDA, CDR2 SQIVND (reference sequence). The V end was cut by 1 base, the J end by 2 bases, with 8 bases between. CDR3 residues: CASSIGQINTEAFF. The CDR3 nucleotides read TGTGCCAGTAGTATAGGGCAGATAAACACTGAAGCTTTCTTT.